These 9 T cell receptor beta chains came from one sample sequenced in a study of cytomegalovirus exposure and HLA in healthy donors. The assay was immunoSEQ multiplex PCR, and TCRdb's table has in-frame clones only and misses some. The data show roughly 130,000 clones, with approximately 89% seen just once and 3% to 4% held by the top ten. The sample was PBMCs. These receptors came from a man under 40 in good health and CMV-seronegative.

The chain couples TRBV28 to TRBJ2-7, with TRBD1 matching 10 bases. With 7 bases clipped from V and 4 bases from J, the junction kept 13 bases outside the gene matches. CDR3 length equals 16 residues. Per germline, CDR1 MDHEN and CDR2 SYDVKM. The CDR3 spells CASNILTRDRGYEQYF. The CDR3 DNA is TGTGCCAGCAACATCCTCACCCGGGACAGGGGATACGAGCAGTACTTC.

The rearrangement uses TRBV5-1 and TRBJ1-6; weak D call: TRBD1 (5 bases). CDR1 SGHRS and CDR2 YFSETQ come from the germline V gene. This CDR3 is built from 14 residues. The germline V and J ends were trimmed by 1 base and 8 bases, with 10 bases remaining between them. CDR3 in DNA: TGCGCCAGCAGCTTGTCAGGGCCCGATTCACCCCTCCACTTT. It translates to CASSLSGPDSPLHF. The full variable domain, its missing parts supplied by reference TRBV5-1 and TRBJ1-6, is KAGVTQTPRYLIKTRGQQVTLSCSPISGHRSVSWYQQTPGQGLQFLFEYFSETQRNKGNFPGRFSGRQFSNSRSEMNVSTLELGDSALYLCASSLSGPDSPLHFGNGTRLTVT.

V gene TRBV5-1 combines with J gene TRBJ2-7, with 7 bases aligning to TRBD1. The CDR3 spans 13 residues. Germline CDR1 is SGHRS and CDR2 is YFSETQ. The ends lost 4 bases at V and 5 bases at J; junction bases unmatched: 6. The CDR3: CASSETGAHEQYF. The CDR3 bases are TGCGCCAGCAGCGAAACAGGGGCGCACGAGCAGTACTTC.

The rearrangement links TRBV18 to TRBJ2-5, with no clear D. The CDR3 runs to 12 residues. The germline V gene has CDR1 KGHSH and CDR2 LQKENI. Deletions cut 6 bases from V and 5 bases from J, with 10 bases between. The DNA for the CDR3 is TGTGCCAGCTCGTCTAGGTGGGAGACCCAGTACTTC. Translation: CASSSRWETQYF.

This sequence joins TRBV5-5 and TRBJ1-2, with 10 nucleotides matching TRBD1. Trimming removed 7 bases from V and 2 bases from J; junction bases left unmatched: 14. The CDR3 is 17 amino acids. The V gene's germline CDR1 is SGHKS and CDR2 YYEKEE (reference sequence). CDR3 residues: CASGHGQGVVGNYGYTF. CDR3 DNA: TGTGCCAGCGGGCATGGACAGGGGGTCGTCGGCAACTATGGCTACACCTTC.

The chain combines TRBV6-1 with TRBJ2-4; 12 nucleotides agree with TRBD1. The CDR3 is made up of 13 amino acids. J was trimmed by 6 bases and V by 11 bases; bases with no gene match: 5. The germline gives CDR1 MNHNS, CDR2 SASEGT. The CDR3 sequence: CASGTGGGNIQYF. The CDR3 nucleotides are TGTGCCTCAGGGACAGGGGGCGGAAACATTCAGTACTTC.

The sample holds a few counts of this clone. The chain links TRBV6-5 to TRBJ1-2; possible D gene TRBD1, 6 bases. The V end lost 2 bases, the J end lost 4 bases, and 14 bases lay between the germline ends. CDR1 MNHEY and CDR2 SVGAGI come from the germline V gene. This CDR3 comprises 15 residues. The CDR3 spells CASSYGSGGGYGYTF. CDR3 coding DNA: TGTGCCAGCAGTTACGGATCGGGAGGGGGCTATGGCTACACCTTC.

This chain connects TRBV5-4 to TRBJ1-1, with D possibly TRBD1 on 6 matching bases. Germline-derived CDR1 and CDR2 are SGHNT and YYREEE (reference sequence). This CDR3 has 16 residues. Trimming cost V 4 bases and J 0 bases, with 16 bases left between them. CDR3 sequence reads: CASSPGGRGMNTEAFF. CDR3 sequence (DNA): TGTGCCAGCAGCCCCGGGGGGCGGGGGATGAACACTGAAGCTTTCTTT. The full variable domain, its missing parts supplied by reference TRBV5-4 and TRBJ1-1, is ETGVTQSPTHLIKTRGQQVTLRCSSQSGHNTVSWYQQALGQGPQFIFQYYREEENGRGNFPPRFSGLQFPNYSSELNVNALELDDSALYLCASSPGGRGMNTEAFFGQGTRLTVV.

V and J are TRBV5-1 and TRBJ2-2; 8 bases agree with TRBD1. V dropped 3 bases and J dropped 6; count of bases not matched to a gene: 7. Germline V gene lookup returns CDR1 SGHRS and CDR2 YFSETQ. The CDR3 loop spans 15 amino acids. This CDR3 reads CASSYQGASAGELFF. The CDR3 DNA reads TGCGCCAGCAGCTATCAGGGGGCGTCGGCCGGGGAGCTGTTTTTT.